This TCR beta chain was recorded in a study of blood T cells in healthy people across ages. There were at least 6 micrograms of total RNA extracted from every sample. Alongside a J-beta primer mix, a sample-barcoded 5' primer served in a second PCR lasting about 7 to 11 cycles. Individual samples furnished no less than 2.5 million CDR3-containing paired-end reads apiece. TCRdb recomputed calls from the 5' RACE reads with MiXCR, one row per CDR3 protein. The sample consists of 550,000 to 800,000 distinct CDR3 sequences, roughly 21% of them appearing once. This CDR3 spans 14 amino acids. Germline lookup yields CDR1 MNHEY and CDR2 SVGAGI. Trimming stripped 2 bases from V and 4 bases from J, with 11 bases between. This clonotype was found a few times. Its antigen is currently unknown. Findings and caveats of the study: Possibly, changes in expanded clonotypes were confounded because donor CMV status was unknown. When set beside aged donors, long-lived donors presented more naive CD4+ cells and higher diversity.

V is TRBV6-5 and J is TRBJ2-5; D not resolved. Source material: blood. The sequence came from a man in his 70s in good health. The CDR3: CASSYGPVIETQYF. The CDR3 DNA reads as TGTGCCAGCAGTTACGGTCCCGTAATAGAGACCCAGTACTTC.